The 32 T cell receptor beta chains in this list originate from one sample, sequenced in a study of T cells after yellow fever vaccination (dated by TCRdb to the late 2010s). This sample's treatment or condition label indicates: live attenuated yellow fever vaccine strain. The library was produced with 5' RACE. This sample was sequenced with an Illumina NovaSeq 6000. TCRdb applied fastp at Q25 and MiXCR to the public reads, then kept only in-frame beta chains. Entries that share a CDR3 protein sequence are merged under the most common genes and DNA. This sample gives under 350,000 distinct CDR3 sequences in total; about 4% of them show up just once. The ten largest clones add up to just under 25% of the sample. The specimen was PBMCs, collected 5 days after the yellow fever booster vaccination. The source is a man aged 18 to 30 who received the YFV17D yellow fever vaccine.

The V and J genes are TRBV3-1 and TRBJ2-2; maybe TRBD1 (5 bases). CDR1 and CDR2 from the germline V gene are LGHDT and YNNKEL (reference sequence). Trimming left V 6 bases short and J 7 bases short, with 15 bases between. This CDR3 region has 14 residues. CDR3 sequence: CASSPTASNGELFF. CDR3 nucleotide sequence: TGTGCCAGCAGTCCGACAGCAAGTAACGGGGAGCTGTTTTTT.

The sample holds many counts of this clonotype. The rearrangement links TRBV20-1 to TRBJ2-7; 8 bases align to TRBD2. From germline, CDR1 is DFQATT and CDR2 SNEGSKA (reference sequence). Losses at the gene ends were 4 bases for V and 1 base for J; bases not matched to a gene: 6. The CDR3 is 14 amino acids. The CDR3 protein is CSAKSGGASYEQYV. The CDR3 DNA reads as TGCAGTGCTAAGAGCGGGGGTGCATCCTACGAGCAGTACGTC.

This clonotype appeared many times. The chain employs TRBV5-1 and TRBJ2-5; 9 nucleotides agree with TRBD2. V trimming: 1 base; J trimming: 2 bases; junction bases outside the gene matches: 3. The CDR3 runs to 15 residues. Germline values: CDR1 SGHRS, CDR2 YFSETQ. The CDR3 loop is CASSLLTSGQETQYF. CDR3 nucleotides: TGCGCCAGCAGCTTGTTAACTAGCGGGCAAGAGACCCAGTACTTC.

This clonotype has at least ten counts. This chain connects TRBV12-3 or TRBV12-4 to TRBJ1-5; no definite D call. V was shortened by 2 bases and J by 0 bases, with 5 bases between the two germline ends. The CDR3 contains 14 residues. The DNA for the CDR3 is TGTGCCAGCAGTTTATTGTATAGCAATCAGCCCCAGCATTTT. The encoded protein is CASSLLYSNQPQHF.

This clonotype was seen many times. This sequence joins TRBV10-3 and TRBJ2-7; 9 bases agree with TRBD1. Germline lookup yields CDR1 ENHRY and CDR2 SYGVKD. V dropped 10 bases and J dropped 4; count of bases not matched to a gene: 11. The CDR3 totals 14 residues. This chain's CDR3 is CATQPGQGLYEQYV. The CDR3 DNA follows: TGTGCCACCCAACCGGGACAGGGACTATACGAGCAGTACGTC.

This sequence joins TRBV12-3 or TRBV12-4 and TRBJ1-2; D is unclear. The V and J ends lost 6 bases and 0 bases respectively, with 23 bases between them. The CDR3 runs to 18 residues. CDR3 sequence: CASRSPGFLVAPNYGYTF. The CDR3 bases are TGTGCCAGCAGAAGTCCCGGTTTTCTTGTAGCGCCTAACTATGGCTACACCTTC.

This clonotype was observed a handful of times. The chain combines TRBV4-3 with TRBJ2-3, with D perhaps assigned TRBD1 or TRBD2 (5 bases each). The germline V and J ends were trimmed by 3 bases and 4 bases, with 14 bases remaining between them. From germline, CDR1 is LGHNA and CDR2 YSLEER. CDR3 length: 15 residues. The CDR3 DNA reads TGCGCCAGCAGCCAGAGGGGTAGAGGGGCAGATACGCAGTATTTT. Its translation is CASSQRGRGADTQYF.

There are many counts of this clonotype. This chain uses TRBV7-2 with TRBJ1-5, with TRBD1 as a possible D gene (6 bases). The CDR3 loop spans 14 amino acids. Trimming removed 3 bases at V and 1 base at J, with 7 bases between. Germline CDR1 is SGHTA and CDR2 is FQGNSA. The CDR3 loop reads CASSFTGSNQPQHF. Here the CDR3 DNA reads TGTGCCAGCAGCTTCACAGGGAGCAATCAGCCCCAGCATTTT.

This clonotype appeared a few times. The V gene is TRBV7-9, the J gene TRBJ2-5; 10 bases align to TRBD1. CDR3 size: 15 residues. With V trimmed by 6 bases and J by 5 bases, 9 bases remained unmatched. CDR1 is SEHNR and CDR2 is FQNEAQ in the germline V gene (reference sequence). The CDR3 coding sequence is TGTGCCAGCAGTCACCGACAGGGGGCGGAGGAGACCCAGTACTTC. Protein product: CASSHRQGAEETQYF. Combining the CDR3 with reference TRBV7-9 and TRBJ2-5 gives the whole variable domain DTGVSQNPRHKITKRGQNVTFRCDPISEHNRLYWYRQTLGQGPEFLTYFQNEAQLEKSRLLSDRFSAERPKGSFSTLEIQRTEQGDSAMYLCASSHRQGAEETQYFGPGTRLLVL.

This clonotype was seen only a few times. J is TRBJ1-5 and V is TRBV2, with D possibly TRBD1 on 5 matching bases. The CDR3 runs to 15 residues. Germline V gene data show CDR1 as SNHLY and CDR2 as FYNNEI. The germline V and J ends were trimmed by 2 bases and 7 bases, with 15 bases remaining between them. The CDR3 protein is CASSEIVRVEQPQHF. CDR3 nucleotide sequence: TGTGCCAGCAGTGAAATCGTCAGGGTGGAACAGCCCCAGCATTTT. Complete variable domain (other parts from reference TRBV2 and TRBJ1-5): EPEVTQTPSHQVTQMGQEVILRCVPISNHLYFYWYRQILGQKVEFLVSFYNNEISEKSEIFDDQFSVERPDGSNFTLKIRSTKLEDSAMYFCASSEIVRVEQPQHFGDGTRLSIL.

This clonotype was detected only a few times. V is TRBV7-3 and J is TRBJ2-2, with 11 positions matching TRBD2. The CDR3 runs 19 residues. V trimming: 1 base; J trimming: 6 bases; junction bases outside the gene matches: 13. CDR1 and CDR2 (germline): SGHTA, FQGTGA. The DNA of the CDR3 is TGTGCCAGCAGCTTAATTCCGCTAGCGGGGGGCCTTGTCGCCGGGGAGCTGTTTTTT. It specifies CASSLIPLAGGLVAGELFF.

V gene TRBV4-1 combines with J gene TRBJ2-3, with 9 bases aligning to TRBD1. Trimming took 0 bases from V and 5 from J; bases not matched to a gene: 6. The germline CDR1 and CDR2 sequences are MGHRA and YSYEKL. The CDR3 has 16 amino acids. Here the CDR3 reads CASSQEEGQGRDTQYF. The CDR3 bases are TGCGCCAGCAGCCAAGAGGAGGGACAGGGACGAGATACGCAGTATTTT.

This clonotype was counted between two and nine times. The chain has TRBV18 and TRBJ1-2; the match to TRBD1 covers 10 bases. V dropped 5 bases and J dropped 12; count of bases not matched to a gene: 6. There are 12 residues in the CDR3. Looked up from germline, CDR1 is KGHSH and CDR2 is LQKENI. This chain's CDR3 is CASSTDRGPNTF. The CDR3 DNA is TGTGCCAGCTCAACAGACAGGGGGCCGAACACCTTC.

The rearrangement uses TRBV7-9 and TRBJ1-1, with 7 bases lining up with TRBD1. Germline V gene lookup returns CDR1 SEHNR and CDR2 FQNEAQ (reference sequence). This CDR3 has 13 amino acids. V shed 3 bases and J 7 bases; nucleotides not matched to a gene: 5. The CDR3 here is CASSFAGQFEAFF. The CDR3 region has the DNA TGTGCCAGCAGCTTCGCGGGACAGTTTGAAGCTTTCTTT.

This clonotype was observed a few times. CDR3 in amino acids: CASSPGTGGYWYEQYF. The CDR3 nucleotides read TGTGCCAGCAGTCCCGGGACAGGGGGCTATTGGTACGAGCAGTACTTC. V is TRBV5-4 and J is TRBJ2-7, with 12 bases identical to TRBD1. This CDR3 has 16 residues. J was trimmed by 4 bases and V by 5 bases; bases with no gene match: 10. Germline V gene lookup returns CDR1 SGHNT and CDR2 YYREEE (reference sequence).

This clonotype was seen repeatedly, ten times or more. J is TRBJ1-2 and V is TRBV7-9, with D perhaps TRBD1 (5 bases). V lost 2 bases, J lost 4 bases, and 8 bases lay in between. The CDR3 is made up of 13 amino acids. Germline V gene lookup returns CDR1 SEHNR and CDR2 FQNEAQ (reference sequence). The DNA for the CDR3 is TGTGCCAGCAGCTTACAGGGAGGCTATGGCTACACCTTC. Amino acids: CASSLQGGYGYTF.

This clonotype showed up many times. V is TRBV12-3 or TRBV12-4 and J is TRBJ2-4; D is possibly TRBD1 (5 bases). The V end lost 5 bases, the J end lost 1 base, and 12 bases lay between the germline ends. This CDR3 is 15 amino acids long. The CDR3 is CASSPSRVAKNIQYF. The CDR3 DNA is TGTGCCAGCAGTCCGTCCAGGGTTGCCAAAAACATTCAGTACTTC.

The chain joins TRBV6-6 to TRBJ2-5; D possibly corresponds to TRBD2 (6 bases). CDR3 size: 15 residues. The V gene lost 6 bases and the J gene lost 0 bases, with 14 bases spanning the gap. Germline values: CDR1 MNHNY, CDR2 SVGAGI (reference sequence). CDR3 sequence: CASRALAPYQETQYF. In DNA form, the CDR3 reads TGTGCCAGCAGGGCGCTAGCGCCGTACCAAGAGACCCAGTACTTC.

At least ten counts were recorded for this clonotype. This chain links TRBV3-1 with TRBJ2-3; the match to TRBD2 covers 8 bases. This CDR3 comprises 16 residues. With 0 bases clipped from V and 2 bases from J, the junction kept 4 bases outside the gene matches. Germline V gene lookup returns CDR1 LGHDT and CDR2 YNNKEL (reference sequence). The CDR3 nucleotides read TGTGCCAGCAGCCAAGAGGGCGGGGGGCACACAGATACGCAGTATTTT. It yields the protein CASSQEGGGHTDTQYF.

The sample holds a few counts of this clonotype. This chain joins TRBV28 and TRBJ2-5, with TRBD2 matching 11 bases. J gave up 2 bases and V 5 bases, and 7 bases lay outside the gene matches. The CDR3 length is 16 residues. Per the germline V gene, CDR1 is MDHEN and CDR2 is SYDVKM. DNA for the CDR3: TGTGCCAGCAGTACCGCTAGCGGGGGGCCGCAAGAGACCCAGTACTTC. This sequence encodes CASSTASGGPQETQYF.

This clonotype was observed at least ten times. The chain employs TRBV24-1 and TRBJ2-1; no reliable D call. V lost 5 bases and J 8 bases, leaving 12 bases between the germline ends. The CDR3 loop spans 13 amino acids. Germline CDR1 and CDR2: KGHDR and SFDVKD. CDR3 protein: CATSVGSSYEQFF. CDR3 nucleotides: TGTGCCACCAGTGTTGGCAGTTCGTATGAGCAGTTCTTC.

Notes on this clonotype: This may come from a read error, since a much larger clone is one base off. The chain employs TRBV19 and TRBJ1-1; D unresolved. Per germline, CDR1 LNHDA and CDR2 SQIVND (reference sequence). Between the trimmed V and J ends, which lost 4 bases and 6 bases, there was a span of 12 bases. The CDR3 length is 13 residues. In nucleotides, the CDR3 is TGTGCCAGTAGTAACCATGAGCTCTCTGAAGCTTTCTTT. Encoded protein: CASSNHELSEAFF.

This clonotype came up a few times. The V gene is TRBV7-3, the J gene TRBJ1-2; D is possibly TRBD1 (6 bases). Trimming pared 4 bases from V and 1 base from J, leaving 13 bases between. The CDR3 consists of 15 residues. The V gene's germline CDR1 is SGHTA and CDR2 FQGTGA. The CDR3 DNA sequence: TGTGCCAGCAGCTCCTCGGGGGCCGTTAACTATGGCTACACCTTC. As protein: CASSSSGAVNYGYTF.

This clonotype was seen ten or more times. The chain joins TRBV5-6 to TRBJ2-7; 9 bases map to TRBD2. V lost 1 base, J lost 6 bases, and 8 bases stayed unmatched. This CDR3 comprises 15 residues. Germline V lookup: CDR1 SGHDT, CDR2 YYEEEE. Written as DNA, the CDR3 is TGTGCCAGCAGCTTGCTGGCGGGGGGGCCATCCGAGCAGTACGTC. Its protein product is CASSLLAGGPSEQYV.

The rearrangement links TRBV12-3 or TRBV12-4 to TRBJ1-5; D is ambiguous. This CDR3 has 14 residues. The V end was cut by 3 bases, the J end by 4 bases, with 10 bases between. CDR3 amino acids: CASSFPTENQPQHF. CDR3 bases: TGTGCCAGCAGTTTTCCCACCGAGAATCAGCCCCAGCATTTT.

This clonotype turned up a few times. The V gene is TRBV20-1, the J gene TRBJ2-2; D perhaps matches TRBD2 (5 bases). This CDR3 spans 14 amino acids. Germline V gene lookup returns CDR1 DFQATT and CDR2 SNEGSKA (reference sequence). The V end lost 3 bases, the J end lost 6 bases, and 14 bases lay between the germline ends. The CDR3 here is CSASFASGSGELFF. The CDR3 bases are TGCAGTGCTAGTTTCGCCTCGGGGTCCGGGGAGCTGTTTTTT.

The rearrangement uses TRBV24-1 and TRBJ2-1, with 8 bases that match TRBD1. The trim removed 7 bases at V and 7 bases at J, leaving 14 bases unmatched. Germline CDR1 KGHDR, CDR2 SFDVKD. The CDR3 loop spans 16 amino acids. The CDR3 nucleotides are TGTGCCACCAGCCCCGGGATGCAGGGGGCTCATAATGAGCAGTTCTTC. Translation: CATSPGMQGAHNEQFF.

This clonotype was observed many times. The CDR3 loop reads CASSSALGGRGQPQHF. DNA for the CDR3: TGTGCCAGCAGCTCCGCTCTAGGGGGAAGGGGACAGCCCCAGCATTTT. This chain uses TRBV7-2 with TRBJ1-5; D perhaps matches TRBD1 (6 bases). V shed 4 bases and J shed 7 bases, with 20 bases lying between them. The CDR3 sequence is 16 residues long. In germline, CDR1 is SGHTA, CDR2 FQGNSA.

This clonotype was seen ten or more times. CDR3 amino acids: CASSLDPSGGNEQFF. CDR3 bases: TGCGCCAGCAGCTTGGATCCTAGCGGGGGTAATGAGCAGTTCTTC. J is TRBJ2-1 and V is TRBV5-1; 10 bases align to TRBD2. Germline V gene data show CDR1 as SGHRS and CDR2 as YFSETQ. J lost 7 bases, V lost 0 bases, and 4 bases had no gene match. This CDR3 contains 15 residues.

This clonotype came up a few times. The CDR3: CASSQAGGQPQHF. The CDR3 nucleotides read TGTGCCAGCAGCCAAGCTGGAGGGCAGCCCCAGCATTTT. The gene calls are TRBV4-2 and TRBJ1-5; D not resolved. CDR1 is LGHNA, CDR2 YNFKEQ, per germline. Trimming left V 1 base short and J 7 bases short, with 8 bases between. The CDR3 has 13 amino acids.

This clonotype was counted a few times. The chain carries TRBV7-8 and TRBJ2-7; 9 bases align to TRBD1. The CDR3 length is 13 residues. The V gene end was trimmed by 5 bases and the J gene end by 3 bases; junction bases not matched to a gene: 2. Germline V gives CDR1 SGHVS, CDR2 FQNEAQ. The CDR3 spells CASSRGQGYEQYF. The CDR3 DNA follows: TGTGCCAGCAGCAGGGGACAGGGCTACGAGCAGTACTTC. The full variable domain, completed using reference TRBV7-8 and TRBJ2-7, is GAGVSQSPRYKVAKRGQDVALRCDPISGHVSLFWYQQALGQGPEFLTYFQNEAQLDKSGLPSDRFFAERPEGSVSTLKIQRTQQEDSAVYLCASSRGQGYEQYFGPGTRLTVT.

This clonotype was seen at least ten times. This CDR3 is CASIRAGGYEQYF. For the CDR3, the DNA is TGTGCCAGCATTCGGGCGGGGGGCTACGAGCAGTACTTC. The chain has TRBV6-1 and TRBJ2-7; 8 bases are shared with TRBD2. Trimming removed 7 bases from V and 3 bases from J; junction bases left unmatched: 5. This CDR3 is 13 amino acids long. Germline CDR1 reads MNHNS; CDR2 reads SASEGT.